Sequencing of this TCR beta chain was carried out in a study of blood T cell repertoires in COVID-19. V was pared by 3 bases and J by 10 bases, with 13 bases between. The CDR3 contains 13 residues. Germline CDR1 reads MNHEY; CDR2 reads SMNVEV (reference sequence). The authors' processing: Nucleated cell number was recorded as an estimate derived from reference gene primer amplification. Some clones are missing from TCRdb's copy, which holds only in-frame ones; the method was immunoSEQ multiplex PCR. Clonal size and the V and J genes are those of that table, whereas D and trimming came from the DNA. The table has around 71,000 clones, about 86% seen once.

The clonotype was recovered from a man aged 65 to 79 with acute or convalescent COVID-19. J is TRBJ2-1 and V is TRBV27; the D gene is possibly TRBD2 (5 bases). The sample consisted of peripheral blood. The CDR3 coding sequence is TGTGCCAGCAGTTTTTTCGGAAGGGAGGAGCAGTTCTTC. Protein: CASSFFGREEQFF.